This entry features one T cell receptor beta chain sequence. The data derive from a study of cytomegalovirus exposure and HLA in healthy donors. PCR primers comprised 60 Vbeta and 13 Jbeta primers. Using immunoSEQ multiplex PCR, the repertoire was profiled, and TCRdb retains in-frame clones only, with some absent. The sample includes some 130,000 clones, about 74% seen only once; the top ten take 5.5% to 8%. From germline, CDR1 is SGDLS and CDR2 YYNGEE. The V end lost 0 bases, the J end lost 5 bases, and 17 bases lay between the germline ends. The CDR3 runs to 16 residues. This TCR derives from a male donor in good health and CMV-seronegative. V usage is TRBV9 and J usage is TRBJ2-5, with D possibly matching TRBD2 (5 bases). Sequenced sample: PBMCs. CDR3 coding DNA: TGTGCCAGCAGCGTAGGTGCTAGCACCGCCGGGGAGACCCAGTACTTC. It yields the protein CASSVGASTAGETQYF. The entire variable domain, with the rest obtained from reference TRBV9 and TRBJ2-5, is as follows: DSGVTQTPKHLITATGQRVTLRCSPRSGDLSVYWYQQSLDQGLQFLIQYYNGEERAKGNILERFSAQQFPDLHSELNLSSLELGDSALYFCASSVGASTAGETQYFGPGTRLLVL.